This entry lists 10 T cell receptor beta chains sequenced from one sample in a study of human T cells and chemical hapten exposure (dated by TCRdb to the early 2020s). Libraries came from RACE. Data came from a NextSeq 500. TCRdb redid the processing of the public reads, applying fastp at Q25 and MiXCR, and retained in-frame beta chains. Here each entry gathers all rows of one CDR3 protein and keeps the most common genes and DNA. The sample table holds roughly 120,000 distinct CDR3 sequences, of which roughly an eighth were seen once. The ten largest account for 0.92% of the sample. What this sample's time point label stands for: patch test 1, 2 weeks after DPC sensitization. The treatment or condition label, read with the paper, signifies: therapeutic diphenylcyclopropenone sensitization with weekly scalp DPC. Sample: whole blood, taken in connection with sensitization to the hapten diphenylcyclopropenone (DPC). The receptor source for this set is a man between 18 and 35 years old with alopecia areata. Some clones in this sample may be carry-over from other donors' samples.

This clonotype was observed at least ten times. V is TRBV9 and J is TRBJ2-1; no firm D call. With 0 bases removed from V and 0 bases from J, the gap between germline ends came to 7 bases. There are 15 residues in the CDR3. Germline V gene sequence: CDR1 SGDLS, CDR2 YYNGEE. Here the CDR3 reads CASSVAASSYNEQFF. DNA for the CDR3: TGTGCCAGCAGCGTAGCGGCAAGCTCCTACAATGAGCAGTTCTTC.

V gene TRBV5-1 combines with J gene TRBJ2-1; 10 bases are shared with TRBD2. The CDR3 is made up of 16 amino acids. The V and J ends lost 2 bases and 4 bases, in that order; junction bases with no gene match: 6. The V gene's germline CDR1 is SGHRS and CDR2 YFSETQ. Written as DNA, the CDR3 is TGCGCCAGCAGCTTAACTAGCGGGGCGTTATACAATGAGCAGTTCTTC. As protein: CASSLTSGALYNEQFF.

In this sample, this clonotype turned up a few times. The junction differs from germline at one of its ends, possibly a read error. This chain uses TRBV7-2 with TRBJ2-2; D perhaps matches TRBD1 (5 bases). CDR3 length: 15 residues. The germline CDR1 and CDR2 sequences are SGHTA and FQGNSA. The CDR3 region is CVSSLVDRYTGELFF. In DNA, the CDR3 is TGTGTCAGCAGCTTAGTTGACAGATACACCGGGGAGCTGTTTTTT.

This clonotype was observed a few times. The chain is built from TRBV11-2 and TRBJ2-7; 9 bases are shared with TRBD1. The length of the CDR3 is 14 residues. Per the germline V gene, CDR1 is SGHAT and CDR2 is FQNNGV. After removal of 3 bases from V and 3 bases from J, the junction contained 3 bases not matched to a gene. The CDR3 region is CASSLGTGYYEQYF. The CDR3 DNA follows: TGTGCCAGCAGCTTGGGGACAGGGTACTACGAGCAGTACTTC.

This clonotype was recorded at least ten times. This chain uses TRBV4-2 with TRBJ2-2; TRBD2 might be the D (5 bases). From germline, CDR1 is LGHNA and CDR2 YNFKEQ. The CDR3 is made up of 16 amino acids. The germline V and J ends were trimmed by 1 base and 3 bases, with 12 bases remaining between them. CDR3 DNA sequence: TGTGCCAGCAGCCAAGGAGGACTGGAAGACACCGGGGAGCTGTTTTTT. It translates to CASSQGGLEDTGELFF.

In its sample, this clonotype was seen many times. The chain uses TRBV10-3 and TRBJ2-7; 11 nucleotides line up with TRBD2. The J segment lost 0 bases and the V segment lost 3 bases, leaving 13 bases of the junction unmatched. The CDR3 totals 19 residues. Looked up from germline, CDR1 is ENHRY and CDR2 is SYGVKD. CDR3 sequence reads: CAISDPEIAGGRSSYEQYV. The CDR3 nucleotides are TGTGCCATCAGTGACCCCGAGATAGCGGGGGGGCGCTCCTCCTACGAGCAGTACGTC.

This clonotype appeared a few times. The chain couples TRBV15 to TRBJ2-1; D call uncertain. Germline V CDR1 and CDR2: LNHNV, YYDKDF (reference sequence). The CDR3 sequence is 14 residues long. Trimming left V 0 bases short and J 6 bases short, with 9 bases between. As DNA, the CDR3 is TGTGCCACCAGCAGAGATGAAGGTGGCAATGAGCAGTTCTTC. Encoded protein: CATSRDEGGNEQFF.

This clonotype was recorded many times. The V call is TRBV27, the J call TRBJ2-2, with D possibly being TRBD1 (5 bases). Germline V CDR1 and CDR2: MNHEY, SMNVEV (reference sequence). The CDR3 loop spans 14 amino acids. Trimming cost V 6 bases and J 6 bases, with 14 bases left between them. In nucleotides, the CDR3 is TGTGCCAGCAGCCCCAGGGATCAGCCCGGGGAGCTGTTTTTT. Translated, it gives CASSPRDQPGELFF.

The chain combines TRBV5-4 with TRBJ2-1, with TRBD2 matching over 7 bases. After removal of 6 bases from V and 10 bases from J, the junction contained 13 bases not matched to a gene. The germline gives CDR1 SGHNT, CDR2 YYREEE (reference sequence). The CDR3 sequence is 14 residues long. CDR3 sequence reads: CASKSGGGAGEQFF. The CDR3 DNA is TGTGCCAGCAAGTCAGGCGGGGGAGCAGGGGAGCAGTTCTTC.

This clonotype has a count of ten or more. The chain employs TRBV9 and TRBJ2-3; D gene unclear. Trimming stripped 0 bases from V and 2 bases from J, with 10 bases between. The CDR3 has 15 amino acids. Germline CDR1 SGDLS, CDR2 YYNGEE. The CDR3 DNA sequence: TGTGCCAGCAGCGTAGAGGCTTGGGCCACAGATACGCAGTATTTT. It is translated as CASSVEAWATDTQYF. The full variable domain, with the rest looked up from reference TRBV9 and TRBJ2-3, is DSGVTQTPKHLITATGQRVTLRCSPRSGDLSVYWYQQSLDQGLQFLIQYYNGEERAKGNILERFSAQQFPDLHSELNLSSLELGDSALYFCASSVEAWATDTQYFGPGTRLTVL.